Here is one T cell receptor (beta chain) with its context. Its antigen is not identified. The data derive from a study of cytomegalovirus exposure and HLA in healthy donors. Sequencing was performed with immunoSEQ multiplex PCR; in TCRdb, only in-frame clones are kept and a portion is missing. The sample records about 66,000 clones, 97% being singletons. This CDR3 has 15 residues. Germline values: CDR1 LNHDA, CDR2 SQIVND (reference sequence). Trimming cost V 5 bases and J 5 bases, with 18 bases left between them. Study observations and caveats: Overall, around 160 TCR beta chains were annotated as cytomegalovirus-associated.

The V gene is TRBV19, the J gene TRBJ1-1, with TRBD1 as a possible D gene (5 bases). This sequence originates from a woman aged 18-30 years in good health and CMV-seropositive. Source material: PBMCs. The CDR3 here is CASSLPDSMRTEAFF. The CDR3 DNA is TGTGCCAGTAGTCTACCAGACAGCATGAGGACTGAAGCTTTCTTT.